The present T cell receptor beta chain was sequenced within a study of blood T cell repertoires in COVID-19. Overall study context: Acute and convalescent COVID-19 samples came from the United States, Italy and Spain. PBMCs, B-cell-depleted T cells, or T cells provided the cDNA or gDNA that made up the material.

This CDR3 has 15 amino acids. From germline, CDR1 is MDHEN and CDR2 SYDVKM. Unmatched junction bases numbered 4, after V lost 4 bases and J lost 6 bases. Authors' data handling: Nucleated cell number was recorded as an estimate derived from reference gene primer amplification. The protocol was immunoSEQ multiplex PCR, while the TCRdb copy is restricted to in-frame clones and leaves out a portion. V and J calls and clone size are copied from that table; D and trimming were computed from the DNA. The repertoire holds a few hundred thousand clones, 70% to 90% seen once, with about 7% in the top ten. This clone turned up a few times. The sample contains more than one DNA sequence encoding this CDR3.

The chain carries TRBV28 and TRBJ2-2; 11 bases fit TRBD1. This receptor was obtained from a woman younger than 45 who had recovered from COVID-19. Material for sequencing was peripheral blood. The CDR3 DNA reads TGTGCCAGCAGTTCACCGGGACAGGGGGCCGGGGAGCTGTTTTTT. It encodes CASSSPGQGAGELFF. The variable domain in full, with the rest retrieved from reference TRBV28 and TRBJ2-2, is DVKVTQSSRYLVKRTGEKVFLECVQDMDHENMFWYRQDPGLGLRLIYFSYDVKMKEKGDIPEGYSVSREKKERFSLILESASTNQTSMYLCASSSPGQGAGELFFGEGSRLTVL.